Listed below are T cell receptor beta chains from one sample, sequenced in a study of identical twins. In TCRdb, the 5' RACE reads were re-called with MiXCR into one record per CDR3 protein. The sample lists hundreds of thousands of distinct CDR3 sequences, approximately 6% occurring once. The source material was naive T cells sorted from blood. The receptors stem from a man between 18 and 35 years old in good health. The CDR3 runs from the conserved cysteine through the conserved F or W. Each record gives: D gene, J gene, CDR3 length, V gene, clone size, CDR3 DNA, CDR3 protein. The D gene is left open where the match is weak. Part of the rows lack a size; the others show once, few, many or a class for expanded clones.

>TRBD1|TRBJ1-4|17|TRBV5-6|.
TGTGCCAGCAGCTCCGGACAGGGCGTACCAACTAATGAAAAACTGTTTTTT
CASSSGQGVPTNEKLFF
>.|TRBJ2-6|15|TRBV5-1|.
TGCGCCAGCAGCTTGTCCAAATCTGGGGCCAACGTCCTGACTTTC
CASSLSKSGANVLTF
>TRBD2|TRBJ2-1|16|TRBV6-1|many
TGTGCCAGCAGTACCCAACTAGCGGGAGGGCACAATGAGCAGTTCTTC
CASSTQLAGGHNEQFF
>TRBD2|TRBJ2-5|14|TRBV7-2|.
TGTGCCACAAGGACTAGCGGGGCCGGAGAGACCCAGTACTTC
CATRTSGAGETQYF
>.|TRBJ1-4|15|TRBV28|.
TGTGCCAGCAGTTTATCGTGGACACGGAATGAAAAACTGTTTTTT
CASSLSWTRNEKLFF
>.|TRBJ2-6|16|TRBV10-3|few
TGTGCCATCAGCCAGGACGGGACCTCTGGGGCCAACGTCCTGACTTTC
CAISQDGTSGANVLTF
>.|TRBJ1-5|13|TRBV20-1|many
TGCAGTGCTAGAGGACAGAGCAATCAGCCCCAGCATTTT
CSARGQSNQPQHF
>.|TRBJ2-5|12|TRBV7-2|few
TGTGCCAGCAGCCTCCACGAGGGGACCCAGTACTTC
CASSLHEGTQYF
>.|TRBJ2-2|16|TRBV5-8|few
TGTGCCAGCAGCTTCCTGGTTGCAGATAACACCGGGGAGCTGTTTTTT
CASSFLVADNTGELFF
>.|TRBJ2-3|17|TRBV24-1|many
TGTGCCACCAGTGATTTCCGGGCTAGCGATAGCACAGATACGCAGTATTTT
CATSDFRASDSTDTQYF
>TRBD2|TRBJ2-5|15|TRBV6-2/TRBV6-3|many
TGTGCCAGCAGTCCTGGACTAGCGGGAGCGGGGACCCAGTACTTC
CASSPGLAGAGTQYF
>TRBD1|TRBJ2-5|15|TRBV7-9|many
TGTGCCAGCACCCTTAGCGGACAGGGGGTTGAGACCCAGTACTTC
CASTLSGQGVETQYF